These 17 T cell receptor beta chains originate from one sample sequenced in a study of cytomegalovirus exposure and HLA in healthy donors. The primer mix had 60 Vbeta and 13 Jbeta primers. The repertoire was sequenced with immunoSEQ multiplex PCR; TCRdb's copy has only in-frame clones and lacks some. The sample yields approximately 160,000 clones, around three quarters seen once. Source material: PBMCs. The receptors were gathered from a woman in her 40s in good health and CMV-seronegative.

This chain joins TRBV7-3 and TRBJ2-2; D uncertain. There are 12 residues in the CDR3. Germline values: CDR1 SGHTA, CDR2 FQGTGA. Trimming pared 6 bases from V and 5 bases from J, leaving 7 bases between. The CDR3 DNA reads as TGTGCCAGCAGTCCACAGACCGGGGAGCTGTTTTTT. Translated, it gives CASSPQTGELFF. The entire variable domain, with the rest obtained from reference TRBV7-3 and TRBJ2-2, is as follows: GAGVSQTPSNKVTEKGKYVELRCDPISGHTALYWYRQSLGQGPEFLIYFQGTGAADDSGLPNDRFFAVRPEGSVSTLKIQRTERGDSAVYLCASSPQTGELFFGEGSRLTVL.

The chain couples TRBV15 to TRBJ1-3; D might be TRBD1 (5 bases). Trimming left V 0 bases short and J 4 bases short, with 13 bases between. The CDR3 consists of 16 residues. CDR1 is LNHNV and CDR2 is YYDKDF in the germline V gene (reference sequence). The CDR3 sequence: CATSRDPQGSGNTIYF. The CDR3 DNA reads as TGTGCCACCAGCAGAGATCCGCAGGGATCCGGAAACACCATATATTTT.

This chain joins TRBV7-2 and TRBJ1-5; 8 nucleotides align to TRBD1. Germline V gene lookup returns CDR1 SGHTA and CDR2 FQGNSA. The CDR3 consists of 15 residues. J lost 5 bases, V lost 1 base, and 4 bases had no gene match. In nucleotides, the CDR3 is TGTGCCAGCAGCTTAGAGGCAGGGGGCCATCAGCCCCAGCATTTT. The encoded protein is CASSLEAGGHQPQHF.

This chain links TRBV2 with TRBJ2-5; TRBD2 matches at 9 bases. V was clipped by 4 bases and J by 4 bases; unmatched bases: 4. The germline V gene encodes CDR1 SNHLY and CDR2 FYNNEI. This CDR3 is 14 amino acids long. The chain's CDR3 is CASSGLLAGETQYF. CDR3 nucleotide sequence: TGTGCCAGCAGTGGCCTACTAGCGGGAGAGACCCAGTACTTC.

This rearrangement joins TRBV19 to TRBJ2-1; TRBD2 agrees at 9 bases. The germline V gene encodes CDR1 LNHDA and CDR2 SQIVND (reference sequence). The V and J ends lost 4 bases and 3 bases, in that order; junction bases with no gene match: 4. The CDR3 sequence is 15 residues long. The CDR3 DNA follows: TGTGCCAGTAGTAAGACTAGCGGTTACTACAATGAGCAGTTCTTC. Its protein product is CASSKTSGYYNEQFF.

The DNA for the CDR3 is TGTGCCAGCAGCCTTAGCGGGAGGGGTCAAGAGACCCAGTACTTC. Its translation: CASSLSGRGQETQYF. The chain joins TRBV7-6 to TRBJ2-5; 11 bases are a match to TRBD2. The CDR3 consists of 15 residues. The V and J ends lost 5 bases and 2 bases, in that order; junction bases with no gene match: 4. Germline values: CDR1 SGHVS, CDR2 FNYEAQ.

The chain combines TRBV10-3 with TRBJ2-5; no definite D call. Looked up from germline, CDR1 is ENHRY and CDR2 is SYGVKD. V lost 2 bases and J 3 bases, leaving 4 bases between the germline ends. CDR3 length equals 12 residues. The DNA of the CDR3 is TGTGCCATCAGTGAGGCGGAAGAGACCCAGTACTTC. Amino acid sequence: CAISEAEETQYF.

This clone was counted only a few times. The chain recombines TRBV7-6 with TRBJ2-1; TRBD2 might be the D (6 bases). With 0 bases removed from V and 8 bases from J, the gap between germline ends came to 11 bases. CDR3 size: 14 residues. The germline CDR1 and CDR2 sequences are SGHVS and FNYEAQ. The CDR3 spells CASSLAGGMDEQFF. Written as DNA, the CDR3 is TGTGCCAGCAGCTTAGCGGGAGGAATGGATGAGCAGTTCTTC. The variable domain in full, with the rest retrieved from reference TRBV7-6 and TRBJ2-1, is GAGVSQSPRYKVTKRGQDVALRCDPISGHVSLYWYRQALGQGPEFLTYFNYEAQQDKSGLPNDRFSAERPEGSISTLTIQRTEQRDSAMYRCASSLAGGMDEQFFGPGTRLTVL.

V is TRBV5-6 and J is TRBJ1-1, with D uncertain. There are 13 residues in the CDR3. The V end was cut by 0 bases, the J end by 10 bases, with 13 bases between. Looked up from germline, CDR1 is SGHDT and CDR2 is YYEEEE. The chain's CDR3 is CASSLAGYLRAFF. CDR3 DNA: TGTGCCAGCAGCTTGGCCGGTTACCTCCGAGCTTTCTTT.

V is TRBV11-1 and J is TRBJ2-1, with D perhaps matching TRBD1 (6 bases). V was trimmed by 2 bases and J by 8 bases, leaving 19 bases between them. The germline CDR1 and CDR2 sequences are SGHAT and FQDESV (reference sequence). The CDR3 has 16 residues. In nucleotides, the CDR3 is TGTGCCAGCAGCTTAAATGTCGGAACAGGGTCGGATGAGCAGTTCTTC. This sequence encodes CASSLNVGTGSDEQFF.

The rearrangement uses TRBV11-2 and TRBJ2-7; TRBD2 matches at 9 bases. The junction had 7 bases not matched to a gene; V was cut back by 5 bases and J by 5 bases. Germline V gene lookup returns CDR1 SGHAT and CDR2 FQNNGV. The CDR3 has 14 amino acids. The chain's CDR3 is CASSPIAGEHEQYF. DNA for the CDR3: TGTGCCAGCAGCCCCATAGCGGGAGAGCACGAGCAGTACTTC.

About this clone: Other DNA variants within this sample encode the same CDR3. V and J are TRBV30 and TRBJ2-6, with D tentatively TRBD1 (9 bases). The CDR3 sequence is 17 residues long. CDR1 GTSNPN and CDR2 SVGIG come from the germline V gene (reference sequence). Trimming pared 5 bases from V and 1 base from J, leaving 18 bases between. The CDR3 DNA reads TGTGCCTGGGCGGGGGGACAGGGATCTTCTGGGGCCAACGTCCTGACTTTC. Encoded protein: CAWAGGQGSSGANVLTF.

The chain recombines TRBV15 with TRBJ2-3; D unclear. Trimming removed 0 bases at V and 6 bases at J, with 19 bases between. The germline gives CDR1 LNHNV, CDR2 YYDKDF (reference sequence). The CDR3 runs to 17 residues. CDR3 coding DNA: TGTGCCACCAGCAGAGATCAAAATCCACGCCAACGGGATACGCAGTATTTT. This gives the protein CATSRDQNPRQRDTQYF.

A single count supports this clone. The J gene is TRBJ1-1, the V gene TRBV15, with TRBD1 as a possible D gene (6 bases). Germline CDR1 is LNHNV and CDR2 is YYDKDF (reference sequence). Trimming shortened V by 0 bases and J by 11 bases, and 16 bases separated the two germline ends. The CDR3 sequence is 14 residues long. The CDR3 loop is CATSRDREGQEAFF. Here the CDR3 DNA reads TGTGCCACCAGCAGAGATCGGGAGGGACAAGAGGCTTTCTTT.

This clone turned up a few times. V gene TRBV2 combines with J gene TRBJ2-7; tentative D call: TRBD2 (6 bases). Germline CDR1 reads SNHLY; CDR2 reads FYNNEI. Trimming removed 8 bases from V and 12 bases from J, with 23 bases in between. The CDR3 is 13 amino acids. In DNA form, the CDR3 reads TGTGCCAGCGGGGCAGGGCTCCCTTTTAGCGGGTACTTC. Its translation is CASGAGLPFSGYF.

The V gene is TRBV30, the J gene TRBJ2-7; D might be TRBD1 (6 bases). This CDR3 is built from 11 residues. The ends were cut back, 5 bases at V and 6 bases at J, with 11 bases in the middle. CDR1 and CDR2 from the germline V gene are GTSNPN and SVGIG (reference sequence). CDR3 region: CAWSLGGEQYF. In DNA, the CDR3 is TGTGCCTGGTCCTTAGGGGGCGAGCAGTACTTC.

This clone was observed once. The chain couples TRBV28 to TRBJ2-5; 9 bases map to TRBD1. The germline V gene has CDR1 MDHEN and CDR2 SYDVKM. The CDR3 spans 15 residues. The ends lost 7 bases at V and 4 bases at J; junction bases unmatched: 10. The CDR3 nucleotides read TGTGCCAGCACCATAGGCGGACAGGGGAGAGAGACCCAGTACTTC. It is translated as CASTIGGQGRETQYF.